In its sample, the clone carrying this T cell receptor (beta chain) was seen once. There are 15 residues in the CDR3. CDR1 SGHTA and CDR2 FQGNSA come from the germline V gene. V dropped 6 bases and J dropped 6; count of bases not matched to a gene: 13. TCRdb redid the calling of the RT-PCR reads with MiXCR, one entry per CDR3 protein. The sample consists of around 600,000 distinct CDR3 sequences, roughly 10% of them appearing once. The sample belongs to a study of response to subunit inactivated influenza vaccine. These data are also associated with another study on T cells expressing NK-cell markers. That investigation notes: The authors generated TCR beta cDNA through 5'RACE template switching with UMIs. Source material for TCR beta repertoires consisted of sorted CD3+CD56+NKG2C+, CD3+CD56+NKG2C- and CD3+CD56-NKG2C+ T cells. In a group of five to seven donors, dominant NKG2C+ clonotypes represented 1.0-7.0% of CD8+ T cells. Similarly, these clonotypes led the CD3+CD56-NKG2C+ fraction as well in a handful of donors. Whether expanded NKG2C+ T cell clones were HCMV specific stayed uncertain.

The sequence derives from a man aged 45-65 years who received an inactivated influenza vaccine. The chain combines TRBV7-2 with TRBJ2-7; 8 positions agree with TRBD1. The starting material was PBMCs from blood, obtained on the day of vaccination. The CDR3 region has the DNA TGTGCCAGCAGTCGAACCCCAGGGGGCTTTAGCGAGCAGTACTTC. It encodes CASSRTPGGFSEQYF.